This TCR beta chain is drawn from a study of T cells in Graves' hyperthyroidism and ophthalmopathy. Findings and caveats of the study: Ophthalmopathy prediction by the model preceded onset by a median approximately six months. Most thyroid clonotypes expanded above 0.001 appeared in blood too.

Amplified TCR beta CDR3 regions came from RNA transcripts. First-round RT-PCR with HTBI primers amplified the TCR CDR3 region. TCRdb called the multiplex PCR reads again in MiXCR, with one record for every CDR3 protein. The sample lists 500,000 to 600,000 distinct CDR3 sequences, about half occurring once. Absence of ophthalmopathy progression within 18 months defined stable Graves' hyperthyroidism. The hyperthyroidism was newly diagnosed and had lasted under 2 months; the patients were aged 18 to 65. Looked up from germline, CDR1 is DFQATT and CDR2 is SNEGSKA (reference sequence). The CDR3 runs 15 residues. V gave up 5 bases and J gave up 8 bases, with 25 bases separating them. Details on this clonotype: Its antigen remains unidentified.

The source material was peripheral blood or thyroid tissue (not recorded which). The sequence was collected from a young woman with Graves' hyperthyroidism. The chain combines TRBV20-1 with TRBJ2-7; possibly TRBD1 or TRBD2 for D (5 bases each). Here the CDR3 reads CSAGSGRGNQPQQYF. The CDR3 region has the DNA TGCAGTGCTGGTTCGGGGCGAGGCAATCAGCCCCAGCAGTACTTC.